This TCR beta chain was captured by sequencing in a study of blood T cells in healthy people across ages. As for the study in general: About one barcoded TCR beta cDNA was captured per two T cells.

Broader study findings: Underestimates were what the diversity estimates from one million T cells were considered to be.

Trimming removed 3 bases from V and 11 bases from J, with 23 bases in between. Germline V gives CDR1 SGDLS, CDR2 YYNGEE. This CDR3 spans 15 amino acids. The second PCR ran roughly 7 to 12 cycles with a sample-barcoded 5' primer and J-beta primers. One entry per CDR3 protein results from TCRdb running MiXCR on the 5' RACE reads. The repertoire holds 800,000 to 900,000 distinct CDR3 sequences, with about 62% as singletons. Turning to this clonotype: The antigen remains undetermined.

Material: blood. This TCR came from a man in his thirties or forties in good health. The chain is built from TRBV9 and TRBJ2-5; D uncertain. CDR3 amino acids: CASSAGGDISYEQYF. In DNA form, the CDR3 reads TGTGCCAGCAGCGCCGGCGGAGACATATCCTACGAACAGTACTTC.